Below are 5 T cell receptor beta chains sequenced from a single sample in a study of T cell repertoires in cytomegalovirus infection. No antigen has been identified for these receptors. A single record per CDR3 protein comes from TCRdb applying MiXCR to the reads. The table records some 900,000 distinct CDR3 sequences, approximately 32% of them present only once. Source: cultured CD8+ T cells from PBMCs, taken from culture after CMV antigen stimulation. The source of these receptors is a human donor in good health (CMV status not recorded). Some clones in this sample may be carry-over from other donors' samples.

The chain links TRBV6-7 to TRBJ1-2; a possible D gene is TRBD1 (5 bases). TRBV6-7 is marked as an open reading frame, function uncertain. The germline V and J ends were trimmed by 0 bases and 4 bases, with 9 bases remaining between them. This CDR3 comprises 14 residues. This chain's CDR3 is CASSYSRQPYGYTF. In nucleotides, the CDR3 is TGTGCCAGCAGTTACTCGAGACAGCCCTATGGCTACACCTTC.

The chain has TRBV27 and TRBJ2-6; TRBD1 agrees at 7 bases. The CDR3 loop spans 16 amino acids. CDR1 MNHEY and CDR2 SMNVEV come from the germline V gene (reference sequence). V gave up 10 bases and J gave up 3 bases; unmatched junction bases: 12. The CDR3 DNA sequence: TGTGCCACCGGGGCAGGGGGAAGGAATGGGGCCAACGTCCTGACTTTC. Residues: CATGAGGRNGANVLTF.

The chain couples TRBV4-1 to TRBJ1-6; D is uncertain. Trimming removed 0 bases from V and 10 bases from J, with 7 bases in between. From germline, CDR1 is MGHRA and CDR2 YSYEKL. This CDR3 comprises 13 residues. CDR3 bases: TGCGCCAGCAGCCAAGATCTCGGATCACCCCTCCACTTT. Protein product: CASSQDLGSPLHF.

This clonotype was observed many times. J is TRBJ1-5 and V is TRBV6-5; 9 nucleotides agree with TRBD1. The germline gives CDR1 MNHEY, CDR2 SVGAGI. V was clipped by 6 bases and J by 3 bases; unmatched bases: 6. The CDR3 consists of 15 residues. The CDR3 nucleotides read TGTGCCAGCAGCCTCGGACAGGGGAACAATCAGCCCCAGCATTTT. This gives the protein CASSLGQGNNQPQHF.

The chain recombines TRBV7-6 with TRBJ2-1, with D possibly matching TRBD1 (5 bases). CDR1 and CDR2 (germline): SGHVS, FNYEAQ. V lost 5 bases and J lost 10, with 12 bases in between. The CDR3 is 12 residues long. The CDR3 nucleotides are TGTGCCAGCAGCCTAGGCTACAGGGAGCAGTTCTTC. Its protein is CASSLGYREQFF.